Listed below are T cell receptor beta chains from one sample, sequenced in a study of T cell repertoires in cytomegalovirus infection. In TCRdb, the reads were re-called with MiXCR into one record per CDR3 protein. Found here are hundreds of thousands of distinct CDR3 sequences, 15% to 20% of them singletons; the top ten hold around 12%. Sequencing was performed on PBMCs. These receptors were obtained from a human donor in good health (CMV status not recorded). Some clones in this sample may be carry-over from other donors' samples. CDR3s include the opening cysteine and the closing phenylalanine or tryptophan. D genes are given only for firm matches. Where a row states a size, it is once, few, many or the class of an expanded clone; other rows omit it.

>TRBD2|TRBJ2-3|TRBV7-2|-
CASSPRLAGSTQYF
TGTGCCAGCAGCCCAAGGCTAGCGGGCAGTACGCAGTATTTT
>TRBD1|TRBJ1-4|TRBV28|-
CASSLGTEISGEKLFF
TGTGCCAGCAGTTTAGGGACAGAGATAAGCGGTGAAAAACTGTTTTTT
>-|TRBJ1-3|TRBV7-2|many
CASSRPAESGNTIYF
TGTGCCAGCAGCCGGCCCGCAGAATCTGGAAACACCATATATTTT
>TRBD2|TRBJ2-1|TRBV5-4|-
CASSLRTSAGGAYNEQFF
TGTGCCAGCAGCCTCCGGACTAGCGCGGGGGGCGCGTACAATGAGCAGTTCTTC
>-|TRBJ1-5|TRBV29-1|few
CSAQSGGTNQPQHF
TGCAGCGCCCAGTCCGGGGGGACTAATCAGCCCCAGCATTTT
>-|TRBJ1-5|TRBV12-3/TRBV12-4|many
CASSFPRVRSQPQHF
TGTGCCAGCAGTTTCCCGCGGGTGCGAAGTCAGCCCCAGCATTTT
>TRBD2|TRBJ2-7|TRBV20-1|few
CSARDAGGGAAREQYF
TGCAGTGCTAGAGATGCGGGCGGGGGGGCCGCTCGGGAGCAGTACTTC
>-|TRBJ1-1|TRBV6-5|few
CASSSWLGANTEAFF
TGTGCCAGCAGTTCTTGGTTGGGGGCGAACACTGAAGCTTTCTTT
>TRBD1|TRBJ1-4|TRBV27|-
CASSTGQSRSEKLFF
TGTGCCAGCAGTACGGGACAGAGCAGGAGTGAAAAACTGTTTTTT
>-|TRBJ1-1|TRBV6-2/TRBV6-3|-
CASRRDGNTEAFF
TGTGCCAGCAGAAGGGACGGGAACACTGAAGCTTTCTTT